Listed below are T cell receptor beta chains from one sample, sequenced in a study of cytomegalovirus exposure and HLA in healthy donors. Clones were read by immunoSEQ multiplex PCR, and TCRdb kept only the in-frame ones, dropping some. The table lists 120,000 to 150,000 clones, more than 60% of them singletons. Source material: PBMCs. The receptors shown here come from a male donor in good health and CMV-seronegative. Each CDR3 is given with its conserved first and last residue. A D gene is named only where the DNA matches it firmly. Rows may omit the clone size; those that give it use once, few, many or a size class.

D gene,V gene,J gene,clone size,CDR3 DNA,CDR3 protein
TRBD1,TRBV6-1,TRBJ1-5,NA,TGTGCCAGCAGTGGACAGGGGGGTCAGCCCCAGCATTTT,CASSGQGGQPQHF
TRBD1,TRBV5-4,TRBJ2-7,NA,TGTGCCAGCAGCATTCACCCGGGACAGGGGGCCTACGAGCAGTACTTC,CASSIHPGQGAYEQYF
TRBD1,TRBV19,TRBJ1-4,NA,TGTGCCAGTAGAATCTCGGGACAGGGTGAAAAACTGTTTTTT,CASRISGQGEKLFF
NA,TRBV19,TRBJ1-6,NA,TGTGCCAGTAGTTTCCGACAGGTGAGGTATTCACCCCTCCACTTT,CASSFRQVRYSPLHF
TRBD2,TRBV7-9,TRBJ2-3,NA,TGTGCCAGCAGCCCGTACCGGACTAGATCAGCAGATACGCAGTATTTT,CASSPYRTRSADTQYF
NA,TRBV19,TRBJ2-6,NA,TGTGCCAGTAGTATCTCTGAGGCTGGGGCCAACGTCCTGACTTTC,CASSISEAGANVLTF
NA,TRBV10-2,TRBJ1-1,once,TGCGCCAGCAGTGATGCGAGTCGAGCTTTCTTT,CASSDASRAFF
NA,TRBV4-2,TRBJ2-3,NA,TGTGCCAGCAGCGGGCTCACAGATACGCAGTATTTT,CASSGLTDTQYF
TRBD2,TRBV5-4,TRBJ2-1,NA,TGTGCCAGCAGCACTAGCGGAAGCTCCTACAATGAGCAGTTCTTC,CASSTSGSSYNEQFF
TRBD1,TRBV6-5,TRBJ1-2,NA,TGTGCCAGCAGTCGGACAGGGGATGGCTACACCTTC,CASSRTGDGYTF
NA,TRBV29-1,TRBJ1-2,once,TGCAGCGGAACCAGCGGTCGCTATGGCTACACCTTC,CSGTSGRYGYTF
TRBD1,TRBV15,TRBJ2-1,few,TGTGCCACCACCCCTTCCTCGGGGACAGTCAATGAGCAGTTCTTC,CATTPSSGTVNEQFF
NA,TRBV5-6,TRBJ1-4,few,TGTGCCAGCAGCTTGGGGAGATTCAATGAAAAACTGTTTTTT,CASSLGRFNEKLFF
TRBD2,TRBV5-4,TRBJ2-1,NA,TGTGCCAGCAGCTTGGGGGCGGGGGAGTCCTTGGGTGAGCAGTTCTTC,CASSLGAGESLGEQFF
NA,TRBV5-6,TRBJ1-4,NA,TGTGCCAGCAGCCTCCGAGGTGGCGGAGAAAAACTGTTTTTT,CASSLRGGGEKLFF
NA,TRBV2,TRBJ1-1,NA,TGTGCCAGCAGTAGACAACCTGAAGCTTTCTTT,CASSRQPEAFF
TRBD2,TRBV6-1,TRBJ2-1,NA,TGTGCCAGCAGTGAAGCCTGGGTGACTAGCGGGGAAGGATCTGAGCAGTTCTTC,CASSEAWVTSGEGSEQFF
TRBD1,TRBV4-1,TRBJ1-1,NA,TGCGCCAGCAGCCAAGTGGGGACAGGGGGCACTGAAGCTTTCTTT,CASSQVGTGGTEAFF
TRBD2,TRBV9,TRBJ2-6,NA,TGTGCCAGCAGCGTAAGCGGGGGGGCCGCCGGGGCCAACGTCCTGACTTTC,CASSVSGGAAGANVLTF
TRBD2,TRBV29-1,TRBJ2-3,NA,TGCAGCGTTGATTTTAGCGGGCCCCACGATACGCAGTATTTT,CSVDFSGPHDTQYF
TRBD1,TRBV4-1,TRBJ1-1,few,TGCGCCAGCAGCCAGCACAGGGGCGAGAACACTGAAGCTTTCTTT,CASSQHRGENTEAFF
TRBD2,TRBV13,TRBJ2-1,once,TGTGCCAGCAGCTTAGACATGGGGACGGGGGGGGCTTTGGGGAATGAGCAGTTCTTC,CASSLDMGTGGALGNEQFF
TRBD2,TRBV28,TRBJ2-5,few,TGTGCCGCAAGAGGCGGGGGTGGGGAGACCCAGTACTTC,CAARGGGGETQYF
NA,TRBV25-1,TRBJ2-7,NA,TGTGCCAGTAGGCAGACAGGAATCTACGAGCAGTACTTC,CASRQTGIYEQYF
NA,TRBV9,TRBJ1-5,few,TGTGCCAGCAGCGTAGTATATAATCAGCCCCAGCATTTT,CASSVVYNQPQHF
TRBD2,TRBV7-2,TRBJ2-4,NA,TGTGCCAGCAGCTTAGCCAGCGGGGGGGCTTACATTCAGTACTTC,CASSLASGGAYIQYF
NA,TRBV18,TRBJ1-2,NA,TGTGCCAGCTCACCATCGGGGGGGATTAACTATGGCTACACCTTC,CASSPSGGINYGYTF
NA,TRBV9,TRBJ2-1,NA,TGTGCCAGCAGCGCAACAGACCGACTAGGGACGGATGAGCAGTTCTTC,CASSATDRLGTDEQFF
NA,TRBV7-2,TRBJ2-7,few,TGTGCCAGCAGCTTAGATGATAGAGGTGGCCTCGAGCAGTACTTC,CASSLDDRGGLEQYF
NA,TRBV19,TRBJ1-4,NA,TGTGCCAGTAGTATTTCAGGGGTTAATGAAAAACTGTTTTTT,CASSISGVNEKLFF
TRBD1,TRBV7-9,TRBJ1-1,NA,TGTGCCAGCAGCTTAGCTCAGGGGGGCACTGAAGCTTTCTTT,CASSLAQGGTEAFF
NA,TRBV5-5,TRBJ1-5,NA,TGTGCCAGCAGCTTGGCCTGGGCCGTTAGCAATCAGCCCCAGCATTTT,CASSLAWAVSNQPQHF
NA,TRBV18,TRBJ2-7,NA,TGTGCCAGCTCACCGATCGGACAGGGAGGGGCCTACGAGCAGTACTTC,CASSPIGQGGAYEQYF
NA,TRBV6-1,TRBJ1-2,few,TGTGCCAGCAGGCCGAGTTCGTCTATGGGCTACACCTTC,CASRPSSSMGYTF
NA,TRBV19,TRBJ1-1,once,TGTGCCAGTAGTATTACGCTGGGCAGCAACACTGAAGCTTTCTTT,CASSITLGSNTEAFF
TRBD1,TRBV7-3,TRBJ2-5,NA,TGTGCCAGCAGCCCAGGCGGGACAGGGGCAGGCGAGACCCAGTACTTC,CASSPGGTGAGETQYF
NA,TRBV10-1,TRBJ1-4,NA,TGCGGGCCAACCCGTGAAAAACTGTTTTTT,CGPTREKLFF
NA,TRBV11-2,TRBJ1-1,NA,TGTGCCAGCAGCTGGAATCGACAGCCACCTGAAGCTTTCTTT,CASSWNRQPPEAFF
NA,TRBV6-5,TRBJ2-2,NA,TGTGCCAGCAGCAACAAGAACACCGGGGAGCTGTTTTTT,CASSNKNTGELFF
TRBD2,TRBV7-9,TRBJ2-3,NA,TGTGCCAGCACGGAGCGGGGGGGATTTACAGATACGCAGTATTTT,CASTERGGFTDTQYF
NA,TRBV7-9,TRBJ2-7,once,TGTGCCAGCAGCTTAGGAGGGGGGGTTTACGAGCAGTACTTC,CASSLGGGVYEQYF
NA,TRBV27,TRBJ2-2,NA,TGTGCCAGCAGTCCCTCGAGGACTTTGAACACCGGGGAGCTGTTTTTT,CASSPSRTLNTGELFF
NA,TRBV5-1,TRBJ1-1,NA,TGCGCCAGCAGGGACCGCAGGCCGGGAGGTGAAGCTTTCTTT,CASRDRRPGGEAFF
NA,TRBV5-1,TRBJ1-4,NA,TGCGCCAGCAGCAAGGACAGCCTACAAAATGAAAAACTGTTTTTT,CASSKDSLQNEKLFF
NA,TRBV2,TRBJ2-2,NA,TGTGCCAGCACGACAGACAACACCGGGGAGCTGTTTTTT,CASTTDNTGELFF
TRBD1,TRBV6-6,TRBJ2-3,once,TGTGCCAGCAGCAAAGGACAGGGGAGGCCAGATACGCAGTATTTT,CASSKGQGRPDTQYF
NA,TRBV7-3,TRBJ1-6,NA,TGTGCCAGCAGCTCCGGGAATACTGGTTCACCCCTCCACTTT,CASSSGNTGSPLHF
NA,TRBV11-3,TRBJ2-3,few,TGTGCCAGCAGCTTAGGTCGAGCTGTGACAGATACGCAGTATTTT,CASSLGRAVTDTQYF
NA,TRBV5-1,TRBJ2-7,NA,TGCGCCAGCAGCTCAGAGGGGGATTGGTTCTACGAGCAGTACTTC,CASSSEGDWFYEQYF
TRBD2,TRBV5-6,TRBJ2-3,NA,TGTGCCAGCAGCCTCAGGACTAGCGGGGGATTCACAGATACGCAGTATTTT,CASSLRTSGGFTDTQYF